The next 16 T cell receptor beta chains were all read from a single sample in a study of blood T cell repertoires in COVID-19. Repertoires were generated with immunoSEQ multiplex PCR, while TCRdb's copy carries only in-frame clones and drops some. The data contain 140,000 to 150,000 clones, 80% to 90% of them singletons. Sequencing was performed on PBMCs or T cells enriched from blood (not recorded which). These receptor sequences come from a man aged 55 to 70 who had recovered from COVID-19.

The rearrangement links TRBV11-2 to TRBJ2-7, with 7 positions matching TRBD1. The CDR3 runs 12 residues. CDR1 SGHAT and CDR2 FQNNGV come from the germline V gene. V lost 5 bases and J lost 3; bases outside the gene matches: 1. CDR3 DNA sequence: TGTGCCAGCAGCCGGACAGGCTACGAGCAGTACTTC. Its protein is CASSRTGYEQYF.

The V call is TRBV27, the J call TRBJ2-4, with 12 bases lining up with TRBD1. The CDR3 length is 23 residues. Germline-derived CDR1 and CDR2 are MNHEY and SMNVEV (reference sequence). V trimming: 3 bases; J trimming: 0 bases; junction bases outside the gene matches: 21. The DNA for the CDR3 is TGTGCCAGCAGTTTCCACCCCGGGCGGGACAGGGGGCGATTTCCATTAGCCAAAAACATTCAGTACTTC. Translated: CASSFHPGRDRGRFPLAKNIQYF.

The chain uses TRBV3-1 (or the pseudogene TRBV3-2) and TRBJ2-3, with a weak D call TRBD2 (6 bases). Germline lookup yields CDR1 LGHDT and CDR2 YNNKEL (reference sequence). The V end lost 4 bases, the J end lost 0 bases, and 20 bases lay between the germline ends. The CDR3 is 18 residues long. For the CDR3, the DNA is TGTGCCAGCAGCCTAGACGTGGGACTTATAACTAGCACAGATACGCAGTATTTT. This gives the protein CASSLDVGLITSTDTQYF.

The rearrangement links TRBV2 to TRBJ1-1; 8 bases are shared with TRBD1. CDR3 length: 13 residues. With V trimmed by 0 bases and J by 11 bases, 5 bases remained unmatched. CDR1 and CDR2 (germline): SNHLY, FYNNEI. CDR3 in amino acids: CASSEARQGRAFF. CDR3 DNA sequence: TGTGCCAGCAGTGAAGCGCGACAGGGGAGGGCTTTCTTT.

The chain joins TRBV7-6 to TRBJ1-6, with D tentatively TRBD1 (5 bases). CDR1 and CDR2 (germline): SGHVS, FNYEAQ. V shed 5 bases and J shed 8 bases, with 16 bases lying between them. The CDR3 extends over 15 amino acids. The CDR3 loop reads CASSLRARGDSPLHF. CDR3 nucleotides: TGTGCCAGCAGCCTAAGGGCACGGGGGGATTCACCCCTCCACTTT.

The rearrangement uses TRBV3-1 (or the pseudogene TRBV3-2) and TRBJ2-2; D uncertain. Germline CDR1 is LGHDT and CDR2 is YNNKEL (reference sequence). This CDR3 spans 12 amino acids. With 3 bases removed from V and 5 bases from J, the gap between germline ends came to 4 bases. CDR3 coding DNA: TGTGCCAGCAGCCAGTCAACCGGGGAGCTGTTTTTT. This sequence encodes CASSQSTGELFF.

For the CDR3, the DNA is TGTGCCAGCAGCCAGGCAATCTTCTCGCGGGGGTGGACAGATACGCAGTATTTT. Its translation: CASSQAIFSRGWTDTQYF. The chain recombines TRBV3-1 (or the pseudogene TRBV3-2) with TRBJ2-3; the match to TRBD2 covers 7 bases. J lost 3 bases, V lost 3 bases, and 15 bases had no gene match. The length of the CDR3 is 18 residues. Germline V CDR1 and CDR2: LGHDT, YNNKEL (reference sequence).

The rearrangement links TRBV4-2 to TRBJ1-1; 8 positions agree with TRBD1. J gave up 3 bases and V 1 base, and 7 bases lay outside the gene matches. The CDR3 is 16 residues long. Germline values: CDR1 LGHNA, CDR2 YNFKEQ. The CDR3 loop reads CASSQVGQGAYTEAFF. CDR3 DNA: TGTGCCAGCAGCCAAGTGGGGCAGGGGGCGTACACTGAAGCTTTCTTT.

V usage is TRBV9 and J usage is TRBJ1-2; 7 nucleotides match TRBD1. The germline V gene encodes CDR1 SGDLS and CDR2 YYNGEE. This CDR3 spans 14 amino acids. The junction had 2 bases not matched to a gene; V was cut back by 3 bases and J by 0 bases. The CDR3 sequence is CASSATGANYGYTF. The CDR3 DNA sequence: TGTGCCAGCAGCGCCACAGGGGCTAACTATGGCTACACCTTC.

The chain links TRBV27 to TRBJ2-7; the D gene is possibly TRBD1 (6 bases). V was trimmed by 5 bases and J by 5 bases, leaving 22 bases between them. Germline CDR1 MNHEY, CDR2 SMNVEV (reference sequence). This CDR3 region has 16 residues. The CDR3 coding sequence is TGTGCCAGCAGTGACGCCGGCAGGGGTCCTGTGGACGAGCAGTACTTC. This encodes CASSDAGRGPVDEQYF.

J is TRBJ2-3 and V is TRBV3-1 (or the pseudogene TRBV3-2); perhaps TRBD2 as D (7 bases). The CDR3 contains 17 residues. Germline CDR1 and CDR2: LGHDT and YNNKEL (reference sequence). The germline V and J ends were trimmed by 1 base and 0 bases, with 14 bases remaining between them. This CDR3 reads CASSQGGGGISTDTQYF. Written as DNA, the CDR3 is TGTGCCAGCAGCCAAGGGGGAGGGGGGATTAGCACAGATACGCAGTATTTT.

The chain couples TRBV6-5 to TRBJ2-7; 7 bases map to TRBD2. This CDR3 comprises 13 residues. Germline-derived CDR1 and CDR2 are MNHEY and SVGAGI. Unmatched junction bases numbered 10, after V lost 7 bases and J lost 7 bases. The CDR3: CASIQSGGREQYF. CDR3 nucleotides: TGTGCCAGCATTCAATCGGGGGGTAGGGAGCAGTACTTC.

The CDR3 is CASSPERGSNQPQHF. DNA for the CDR3: TGTGCCAGCAGTCCAGAAAGGGGGAGCAATCAGCCCCAGCATTTT. The chain recombines TRBV6-5 with TRBJ1-5, with a weak D call TRBD1 (6 bases). The germline V gene encodes CDR1 MNHEY and CDR2 SVGAGI. V lost 5 bases to trimming and J lost 1 base, with 12 bases between them. The length of the CDR3 is 15 residues.

This clone appeared a few times. This rearrangement joins TRBV5-4 to TRBJ1-6, with a weak D call TRBD1 (5 bases). The CDR3 is made up of 14 amino acids. Trimming took 3 bases from V and 8 from J, leaving 12 bases between them. Germline V gene lookup returns CDR1 SGHNT and CDR2 YYREEE (reference sequence). CDR3 in amino acids: CASSSGLVDSPLHF. The CDR3 DNA follows: TGTGCCAGCAGCTCAGGGCTTGTTGATTCACCCCTCCACTTT.

CDR3 sequence (DNA): TGCGCCAGCAGTGAGTTGGGGCTCACCGGGGAGCTGTTTTTT. This encodes CASSELGLTGELFF. The rearrangement links TRBV10-2 to TRBJ2-2, with D possibly TRBD1 on 5 matching bases. Between the trimmed V and J ends, which lost 1 base and 4 bases, there was a span of 7 bases. From germline, CDR1 is WSHSY and CDR2 SAAADI. The length of the CDR3 is 14 residues.

The chain recombines TRBV19 with TRBJ2-7; D might be TRBD1 (6 bases). V shed 3 bases and J shed 2 bases, with 17 bases lying between them. The CDR3 extends over 16 amino acids. Germline V gene lookup returns CDR1 LNHDA and CDR2 SQIVND (reference sequence). CDR3 coding DNA: TGTGCCAGTAGTATTCTCTCGGTTGGACAGCCCTACGAGCAGTACTTC. Its protein product is CASSILSVGQPYEQYF.